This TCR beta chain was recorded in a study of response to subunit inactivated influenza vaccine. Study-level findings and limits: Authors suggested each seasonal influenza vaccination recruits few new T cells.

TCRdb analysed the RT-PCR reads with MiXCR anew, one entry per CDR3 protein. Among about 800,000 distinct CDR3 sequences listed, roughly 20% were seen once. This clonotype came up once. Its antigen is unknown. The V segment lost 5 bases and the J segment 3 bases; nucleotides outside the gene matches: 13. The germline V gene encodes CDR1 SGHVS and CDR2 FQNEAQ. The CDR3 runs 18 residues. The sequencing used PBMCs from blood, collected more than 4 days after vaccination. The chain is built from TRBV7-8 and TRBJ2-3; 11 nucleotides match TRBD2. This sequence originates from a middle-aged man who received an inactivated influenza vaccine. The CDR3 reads CASSPGTSGYRGTDTQYF. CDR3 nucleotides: TGTGCCAGCAGCCCCGGGACTAGCGGCTATAGGGGGACAGATACGCAGTATTTT.